Shown below are 18 T cell receptor beta chains from a single sample sequenced in a study of blood T cells in healthy people across ages. It was with a sample-barcoded 5' primer and a J-beta primer mix that a second PCR of roughly 7 to 11 cycles was run. TCRdb fed the 5' RACE reads into MiXCR, producing one record per CDR3 protein. The sample records hundreds of thousands of distinct CDR3 sequences, 20% to 25% being singletons. These data are also associated with another study on T cells of mothers and their children.

Specimen: blood. The receptors derive from a boy aged 5-17 years in good health.

A few counts support this clonotype. This rearrangement joins TRBV4-3 to TRBJ2-1, with D possibly being TRBD2 (5 bases). Germline lookup yields CDR1 LGHNA and CDR2 YSLEER. V was clipped by 0 bases and J by 12 bases, with 15 bases between them. The CDR3 is 14 residues long. CDR3 in DNA: TGCGCCAGCAGCCAAGATCTGGGCCGGGGATGGCAGTTCTTC. It encodes CASSQDLGRGWQFF.

CDR3 sequence: CSVGIAGAGDEQFF. Written as DNA, the CDR3 is TGCAGCGTTGGGATCGCGGGGGCAGGGGATGAGCAGTTCTTC. The chain employs TRBV29-1 and TRBJ2-1; perhaps TRBD2 as D (7 bases). Trimming removed 4 bases at V and 8 bases at J, with 18 bases between. Germline CDR1 is SQVTM and CDR2 is ANQGSEA. This CDR3 spans 14 amino acids.

Points on this clonotype: The junction does not match germline at one end; this may be a read error. The J gene is TRBJ2-3, the V gene TRBV12-3 or TRBV12-4; D possibly corresponds to TRBD2 (5 bases). This CDR3 contains 12 residues. CDR3: CASSGGSETQYF. CDR3 DNA sequence: TGTGCCAGCTCCGGCGGGTCGGAGACCCAGTACTTT.

The chain has TRBV2 and TRBJ2-2; D is perhaps TRBD1 (5 bases). The ends were cut back, 4 bases at V and 5 bases at J, with 11 bases in the middle. This CDR3 has 14 amino acids. CDR1 and CDR2 from the germline V gene are SNHLY and FYNNEI. CDR3 amino acids: CASSVWGRTGELFF. The CDR3 DNA sequence: TGTGCCAGCAGTGTCTGGGGCAGAACCGGGGAGCTGTTTTTT.

The CDR3, as DNA: TGTGCCATCAGTGATTACGGGGGTAACACCGGGGAGCTGTTTTTT. It encodes CAISDYGGNTGELFF. V and J are TRBV10-3 and TRBJ2-2, with D possibly matching TRBD2 (6 bases). Germline-derived CDR1 and CDR2 are ENHRY and SYGVKD. The CDR3 totals 15 residues. V lost 3 bases and J lost 2, with 10 bases in between.

This clonotype was seen a few times. This rearrangement joins TRBV11-1 to TRBJ2-2; D uncertain. This CDR3 region has 15 residues. CDR1 SGHAT and CDR2 FQDESV come from the germline V gene (reference sequence). Trimming took 3 bases from V and 3 from J, leaving 11 bases between them. Here the CDR3 DNA reads TGTGCCAGCAGCTTGGAGTCCGGCTACACCGGGGAGCTGTTTTTT. Translated, it gives CASSLESGYTGELFF.

The chain couples TRBV9 to TRBJ1-1; TRBD1 aligns across 7 bases. The CDR3 is 15 amino acids. V was pared by 3 bases and J by 0 bases, with 5 bases of the junction left unmatched. In germline, CDR1 is SGDLS, CDR2 YYNGEE. The CDR3 nucleotides read TGTGCCAGCAGCGAAAGGGGACAGATGAACACTGAAGCTTTCTTT. Translating it yields CASSERGQMNTEAFF.

This clonotype came up a few times. The V gene is TRBV20-1, the J gene TRBJ2-5; D gene uncertain. The J call may be mistaken, given a closer DNA end match to TRBJ2-7. The CDR3 loop spans 11 amino acids. The germline CDR1 and CDR2 sequences are DFQATT and SNEGSKA (reference sequence). The CDR3, as DNA: TGCAGTGCTAGTCGAGACTACGAGCAGTACTTC. Its protein product is CSASRDYEQYF.

This chain connects TRBV5-5 to TRBJ2-5; 11 nucleotides line up with TRBD2. In germline, CDR1 is SGHKS, CDR2 YYEKEE (reference sequence). V lost 6 bases to trimming and J lost 2 bases; unmatched junction nucleotides: 6. The length of the CDR3 is 15 residues. The CDR3 is CASNLAGGLQETQYF. Written as DNA, the CDR3 is TGTGCCAGCAACCTAGCGGGAGGCCTTCAAGAGACCCAGTACTTC.

There are a few counts of this clonotype. This sequence joins TRBV5-6 and TRBJ1-6, with D possibly TRBD1 on 5 matching bases. Deletions cut 4 bases from V and 0 bases from J, with 11 bases between. The CDR3 is 16 residues long. Germline loops: CDR1 SGHDT, CDR2 YYEEEE. CDR3: CASSPDRSSYNSPLHF. CDR3 nucleotide sequence: TGTGCCAGCAGCCCTGACAGAAGCTCCTATAATTCACCCCTCCACTTT.

V and J are TRBV3-1 and TRBJ2-7; D might be TRBD1 or TRBD2, each matching 5 bases. Germline CDR1 is LGHDT and CDR2 is YNNKEL (reference sequence). The germline V and J ends were trimmed by 5 bases and 9 bases, with 20 bases remaining between them. The length of the CDR3 is 14 residues. The CDR3 DNA is TGTGCCAGCAGCGCCCGGGACGGACCCCTGGGGCAGTACTTC. Translated, it gives CASSARDGPLGQYF.

The V gene is TRBV7-2, the J gene TRBJ2-1, with D possibly being TRBD2 (5 bases). Trimming cost V 1 base and J 3 bases, with 7 bases left between them. The CDR3 length is 14 residues. Germline CDR1 is SGHTA and CDR2 is FQGNSA. The CDR3: CASSLDSGYNEQFF. CDR3 in DNA: TGTGCCAGCAGCTTAGACAGCGGCTACAATGAGCAGTTCTTC.

The CDR3 DNA reads as TGCAGCGCGCTCCCCAGTAGCGGGAGGGCAAGTTACAATGAGCAGTTCTTC. Translating gives CSALPSSGRASYNEQFF. This chain joins TRBV29-1 and TRBJ2-5; 11 bases are shared with TRBD2. The end of the DNA fits TRBJ2-1 better, so the J call may be wrong. The CDR3 totals 17 residues. Germline loops: CDR1 SQVTM, CDR2 ANQGSEA.

This clonotype appeared a few times. This sequence joins TRBV7-9 and TRBJ2-1; TRBD2 aligns across 9 bases. CDR3 length equals 15 residues. Germline V gene sequence: CDR1 SEHNR, CDR2 FQNEAQ (reference sequence). V dropped 6 bases and J dropped 8; count of bases not matched to a gene: 11. The CDR3: CASRLAGRLGHEQFF. The CDR3 nucleotides are TGTGCCAGCAGACTAGCGGGCCGCCTTGGGCATGAGCAGTTCTTC.

The V call is TRBV7-8, the J call TRBJ2-5; D possibly matches TRBD1 or TRBD2 (5 bases each). This CDR3 spans 15 amino acids. Per germline, CDR1 SGHVS and CDR2 FQNEAQ. The V end lost 1 base, the J end lost 5 bases, and 14 bases lay between the germline ends. The CDR3 DNA reads as TGTGCCAGCAGCTTAGATGGGACCAGACGGGAGACCCAGTACTTC. Amino acids: CASSLDGTRRETQYF.

There are a few counts of this clonotype. The rearrangement links TRBV24-1 to TRBJ2-3; D remains ambiguous. V lost 0 bases and J lost 12, with 6 bases in between. Looked up from germline, CDR1 is KGHDR and CDR2 is SFDVKD. The CDR3 loop spans 11 amino acids. Written as DNA, the CDR3 is TGTGCCACCAGTGATTTGGGTCCTCAGTATTTT. It codes for CATSDLGPQYF.

This clonotype was counted a few times. The chain recombines TRBV9 with TRBJ2-3; TRBD1 matches 7 bases. From germline, CDR1 is SGDLS and CDR2 YYNGEE. The CDR3 has 16 residues. The J segment lost 6 bases and the V segment lost 4 bases, leaving 14 bases of the junction unmatched. Written as DNA, the CDR3 is TGTGCCAGCAGCCTCGGGACAGACAAAACAGTGGATACGCAGTATTTT. Its translation: CASSLGTDKTVDTQYF.

The rearrangement joins TRBV4-1 to TRBJ1-4, with 9 bases fitting TRBD1. V lost 4 bases to trimming and J lost 5 bases; unmatched junction nucleotides: 5. This CDR3 is built from 15 residues. Germline V gene lookup returns CDR1 MGHRA and CDR2 YSYEKL. The DNA for the CDR3 is TGCGCCAGCAGCCGCACCGGGACAGGGAATGAAAAACTGTTTTTT. Translating gives CASSRTGTGNEKLFF.